The TCR beta chain under discussion was sequenced for a study of blood T cell repertoires in COVID-19. As for the study in general: Researchers got acute and convalescent COVID-19 samples from the United States, Italy and Spain.

This CDR3 has 15 amino acids. With 5 bases clipped from V and 0 bases from J, the junction kept 6 bases outside the gene matches. Germline V lookup: CDR1 LNHDA, CDR2 SQIVND (reference sequence). The data were produced by immunoSEQ multiplex PCR, yet TCRdb's version contains in-frame clones alone and is incomplete. The sample lists some 320,000 clones, more than 90% occurring once. The source of this sequence is a woman aged 25 to 39 who had been exposed to COVID-19. The sequencing input was PBMCs or T cells enriched from blood (not recorded which). The J gene is TRBJ1-1, the V gene TRBV19; 7 bases agree with TRBD1. Written as DNA, the CDR3 is TGTGCCAGTAGTCCCAGGACAGGAATGAACACTGAAGCTTTCTTT. This codes for CASSPRTGMNTEAFF. Full variable domain (rest looked up from reference TRBV19 and TRBJ1-1): DGGITQSPKYLFRKEGQNVTLSCEQNLNHDAMYWYRQDPGQGLRLIYYSQIVNDFQKGDIAEGYSVSREKKESFPLTVTSAQKNPTAFYLCASSPRTGMNTEAFFGQGTRLTVV.